Listed below are T cell receptor beta chains from one sample, sequenced in a study of blood T cell repertoires in COVID-19. Produced via immunoSEQ multiplex PCR; TCRdb's table is partial and in-frame only. The data hold about 200,000 clones, with less than 90% observed a single time. The specimen sequenced was peripheral blood. These receptors came from a man aged 35 to 55 with acute or convalescent COVID-19. Each CDR3 is given with its conserved first and last residue.

TRBV18,TRBJ2-5,CASSPLLLTGNQETQYF
TRBV21-1,TRBJ2-7,CASSKAAGGPYEQYF
TRBV19,TRBJ1-2,CASSRGLYGYTF
TRBV6-5,TRBJ2-1,CASSKTSGGLNEQFF
TRBV27,TRBJ2-7,CASSARGQYEQYF
TRBV13,TRBJ2-7,CASSLASYEQYF
TRBV5-1,TRBJ2-2,CASSVPGLAGGTGELFF
TRBV19,TRBJ2-5,CASSLTSGGSSIQYF
TRBV19,TRBJ1-2,CASSLQGASYTF
TRBV6-5,TRBJ1-2,CASRPSRGVGYGYTF
TRBV5-1,TRBJ1-1,CASSLGEGYTEAFF
TRBV11-2,TRBJ2-7,CASSLAGGSSYEQYF
TRBV5-1,TRBJ2-7,CASSSPRGTVTYEQYF
TRBV9,TRBJ2-7,CASSVEGQGRYEQYF
TRBV27,TRBJ2-7,CASTSGQLYEQYF
TRBV3-1/TRBV3-2,TRBJ1-2,CASSVRTAIYGYTF
TRBV18,TRBJ2-7,CASSPPGTGSQGEQYF
TRBV30,TRBJ2-7,CAWSRDREEQYF
TRBV7-3,TRBJ2-2,CASSPSAGDTGELFF
TRBV7-9,TRBJ2-7,CASSGGLGLGEQYF
TRBV27,TRBJ1-1,CASRRTGQNTEAFF
TRBV5-1,TRBJ1-1,CASSLDIRTEAFF